This T cell receptor beta chain was obtained from a study of blood T cell repertoires in COVID-19 (dated by TCRdb to the early 2020s). About the full investigation: Collaborator samples came from the United States, Italy and Spain and covered acute and convalescent phases of COVID-19. The material from the prospective study consisted of cDNA or gDNA derived from T cells, B-cell-depleted T cells, or PBMCs. The dataset comprised deeply sampled blood TCRbeta repertoires from subjects exposed to, actively infected with, or recovered from COVID-19. A freely available public database, intended as a resource for researchers studying the immune response to SARS-CoV-2, is where the repertoires were released. The samples were drawn from the first 160 participants of the ongoing ImmuneRACE study and from some 1,300 subjects provided by 6 global collaborators. The sample metadata nearly always contained a de-identified subject ID, COVID-19 status, age in years and sex. Where HLA class I and class II types were available, the types were taken from metadata supplied by the sample provider, not from assay-based typing. General findings and caveats noted by the study authors: Clinical and demographic metadata were provided uncurated, with the amount varying by source and participant.

As regards this clone: This receptor's antigen is unknown. Base-call qualities are not available, and no considerably larger clone is one nucleotide away.

TCRbeta CDR3 regions were amplified from genomic DNA by means of the immunoSEQ Assay, a bias-controlled multiplex PCR. In the source study's methods: Nucleated cell counts per sample were estimated from amplification of reference gene primers within the assay. To quantify the absolute abundance of each unique TCRbeta CDR3 rearrangement, sequence reads were collapsed and filtered. For each sample, productive Simpson clonality was calculated as the square root of Simpson's diversity index across productive rearrangements. TCRdb stores this immuneACCESS table with in-frame sequences only. Part of the clones is absent; in the studies checked, under half of the shortfall reflects unresolved V genes, and no reason is known for the rest. The V and J calls and clone size were taken over from that table, and D and trimming were inferred from the DNA. Here the sample has approximately 70,000 clones; approximately 90% occur a single time. 2% to 3% of the sample comes from the top ten.

In Seattle, one collaborating source enrolled patients while the infection was active and tracked those patients longitudinally over the course of disease. Whole blood was collected in K2EDTA tubes by collaborating institutions according to the institutions' own protocols. Collaborator samples were shipped for TCRbeta analysis as frozen whole blood, isolated PBMCs, or DNA extracted from either sample type. The CDR3 sequence holds 15 residues, the cysteine and phenylalanine included. Kept here is only the CDR3 DNA, which spans 45 bases and is read in frame from base 1. Sequences SGHTS (CDR1) and YDEGEE (CDR2) are obtained from the germline V gene. Trimming removed 4 bases from V and 2 bases from J; the gene matches leave 3 bases unexplained.

The source is a man aged 50 to 59 with COVID-19, enrolled during active disease. The source material was peripheral blood. The V and J genes are TRBV5-8 and TRBJ2-2, with 9 central nucleotides matching TRBD1. CDR3 reads: CASSPGQGNTGELFF. Here is the DNA: TGTGCCAGCAGCCCGGGACAGGGAAACACCGGGGAGCTGTTTTTT.